Presented here are 20 T cell receptor beta chains from one specimen sequenced in a study of beta chain features in type 1 diabetes. Isolated RNA was reverse transcribed in full, so expressed TCRB transcripts were sequenced. Sequenced by immunoSEQ multiplex PCR; TCRdb stores in-frame clones only, minus some. This table has 810,000 or so clones, roughly a sixth appearing once. The specimen sequenced was naive CD4+ T cells from blood. The receptors were gathered from a woman aged 18-29 years in good health.

V gene TRBV7-2 combines with J gene TRBJ2-1; a possible D gene is TRBD2 (5 bases). Germline-derived CDR1 and CDR2 are SGHTA and FQGNSA. The ends were cut back, 1 base at V and 3 bases at J, with 10 bases in the middle. There are 15 residues in the CDR3. CDR3 region: CASSLVGSGYNEQFF. The CDR3 DNA sequence: TGTGCCAGCAGCTTAGTTGGCAGCGGCTACAATGAGCAGTTCTTC.

The chain recombines TRBV7-2 with TRBJ2-1; tentatively, D is TRBD1 or TRBD2 (7 bases each). The CDR3 spans 14 residues. The germline CDR1 and CDR2 sequences are SGHTA and FQGNSA. The V end lost 3 bases, the J end lost 7 bases, and 13 bases lay between the germline ends. The CDR3 region is CASSFPQGGNEQFF. The CDR3 DNA follows: TGTGCCAGCAGCTTTCCGCAGGGGGGGAATGAGCAGTTCTTC.

The V call is TRBV21-1, the J call TRBJ2-3; TRBD2 was called by the table and not checked on the DNA. TRBV21-1 is a documented pseudogene. This CDR3 is 14 amino acids long. The CDR3 nucleotides read TGTGCCAGCAGCGGGGGGGAACGTATCGATACGCAGTATTTT. Residues: CASSGGERIDTQYF.

This clone appeared a few times. This chain links TRBV29-1 with TRBJ2-3; 7 bases fit TRBD1. V lost 6 bases to trimming and J lost 2 bases; unmatched junction nucleotides: 5. This CDR3 is built from 13 residues. Germline loops: CDR1 SQVTM, CDR2 ANQGSEA. CDR3 DNA: TGCAGCGTGGGACAGTCCTTCACAGATACGCAGTATTTT. Residues: CSVGQSFTDTQYF.

The chain carries TRBV19 and TRBJ1-1; weak D call: TRBD1 (5 bases). Germline CDR1 and CDR2: LNHDA and SQIVND (reference sequence). Between the trimmed V and J ends, which lost 5 bases and 4 bases, there was a span of 17 bases. This CDR3 spans 15 amino acids. For the CDR3, the DNA is TGTGCCAGTAGTTTATTAGTCGGGGCGTTCACTGAAGCTTTCTTT. This encodes CASSLLVGAFTEAFF.

This chain joins TRBV5-1 and TRBJ2-7; 9 bases fit TRBD2. The V gene end was trimmed by 1 base and the J gene end by 1 base; junction bases not matched to a gene: 0. The CDR3 totals 14 residues. Germline V CDR1 and CDR2: SGHRS, YFSETQ. CDR3 sequence (DNA): TGCGCCAGCAGCTTGAGCGGGAGGTCCTACGAGCAGTACTTC. It yields the protein CASSLSGRSYEQYF. Using reference TRBV5-1 and TRBJ2-7 for the parts outside the CDR3, the full variable domain is KAGVTQTPRYLIKTRGQQVTLSCSPISGHRSVSWYQQTPGQGLQFLFEYFSETQRNKGNFPGRFSGRQFSNSRSEMNVSTLELGDSALYLCASSLSGRSYEQYFGPGTRLTVT.

V and J are TRBV6-1 and TRBJ2-7; 9 bases are shared with TRBD1. With V trimmed by 6 bases and J by 7 bases, 4 bases remained unmatched. This CDR3 has 12 residues. The germline CDR1 and CDR2 sequences are MNHNS and SASEGT. The CDR3 bases are TGTGCCAGCAGCGGACAGGGGTGGGAGCAGTACTTC. It encodes CASSGQGWEQYF.

This clone was counted between two and nine times. This rearrangement joins TRBV28 to TRBJ1-2, with 10 bases identical to TRBD1. CDR3 length equals 17 residues. With 1 base clipped from V and 4 bases from J, the junction kept 9 bases outside the gene matches. Looked up from germline, CDR1 is MDHEN and CDR2 is SYDVKM. CDR3 amino acids: CASSLYRGTGASYGYTF. In DNA, the CDR3 is TGTGCCAGCAGTTTATACCGCGGGACAGGGGCCAGCTATGGCTACACCTTC.

This clone was counted between two and nine times. The rearrangement links TRBV28 to TRBJ2-3; the match to TRBD2 covers 8 bases. The CDR3 covers 15 residues. Germline CDR1 is MDHEN and CDR2 is SYDVKM. Germline trimming cut 4 bases from V and 3 bases from J; bases unmatched to any gene: 6. The CDR3 coding sequence is TGTGCCAGCAGTTCGGTGGCTAGCGGGACAGATACGCAGTATTTT. It is translated as CASSSVASGTDTQYF.

This clone has a handful of counts. The chain combines TRBV7-2 with TRBJ1-2, with a possible D match to TRBD1 (5 bases). The ends were cut back, 1 base at V and 1 base at J, with 10 bases in the middle. The CDR3 has 15 residues. Germline values: CDR1 SGHTA, CDR2 FQGNSA. CDR3 in amino acids: CASSLVGGINYGYTF. CDR3 nucleotide sequence: TGTGCCAGCAGCTTAGTCGGGGGAATTAACTATGGCTACACCTTC.

The J gene is TRBJ1-4, the V gene TRBV7-9; perhaps TRBD1 as D (5 bases). Per germline, CDR1 SEHNR and CDR2 FQNEAQ (reference sequence). V lost 6 bases and J lost 8, with 13 bases in between. This CDR3 region has 13 residues. CDR3 DNA sequence: TGTGCCAGCAGAGGCAGGGTAGGCGAAAAACTGTTTTTT. Protein product: CASRGRVGEKLFF.

About this clone itself: This specimen includes other DNA sequences encoding the same CDR3. This chain links TRBV27 with TRBJ2-5; D is unclear. The germline V gene has CDR1 MNHEY and CDR2 SMNVEV (reference sequence). The CDR3 sequence is 10 residues long. V lost 3 bases, J lost 7 bases, and 3 bases lay in between. CDR3 sequence: CASSLGTQYF. CDR3 DNA: TGTGCCAGCAGTTTGGGGACCCAGTACTTC.

This clone was found a few times. The CDR3 sequence is CTSSQVVGAKNIQYF. The CDR3, as DNA: TGCACCAGCAGCCAAGTCGTGGGGGCCAAAAACATTCAGTACTTC. The chain recombines TRBV1 with TRBJ2-4. TRBV1 is a pseudogene. The CDR3 extends over 15 amino acids.

V and J are TRBV27 and TRBJ2-1; TRBD1 aligns across 8 bases. Germline CDR1 MNHEY, CDR2 SMNVEV (reference sequence). The CDR3 contains 14 residues. V gave up 3 bases and J gave up 3 bases; unmatched junction bases: 1. CDR3: CASSFGQGYNEQFF. The CDR3 DNA is TGTGCCAGCAGTTTCGGACAGGGCTACAATGAGCAGTTCTTC.

At least ten counts were recorded for this clone. The V and J genes are TRBV21-1 and TRBJ2-3; the D call of TRBD2 is as the table states it, not checked on the DNA. TRBV21-1 is an annotated pseudogene. The CDR3 length is 19 residues. The CDR3 loop is CASSQNNRDGDSSTDTQYF. DNA of the CDR3: TGTGCCAGCAGCCAGAATAACCGAGACGGGGATTCTAGCACAGATACGCAGTATTTT.

This clone was seen a handful of times. This rearrangement joins TRBV7-3 to TRBJ2-7, with 7 positions matching TRBD2. This CDR3 contains 18 residues. The germline V gene has CDR1 SGHTA and CDR2 FQGTGA. With 1 base clipped from V and 4 bases from J, the junction kept 16 bases outside the gene matches. In DNA form, the CDR3 reads TGTGCCAGCAGCTTAAGAGGGAGGGCCCTCCTCCCACAATACGAGCAGTACTTC. As protein: CASSLRGRALLPQYEQYF.

This chain connects TRBV27 to TRBJ2-3, with unresolved D. This CDR3 spans 13 amino acids. Between the trimmed V and J ends, which lost 6 bases and 3 bases, there was a span of 10 bases. Germline CDR1 MNHEY, CDR2 SMNVEV (reference sequence). Here the CDR3 reads CASRALGTDTQYF. The CDR3 DNA sequence: TGTGCCAGCAGGGCTCTTGGGACAGATACGCAGTATTTT.

A word on this clone: At one of its ends the junction is not consistent with the germline gene, which may arise from a read error. This chain connects TRBV5-4 to TRBJ1-4; D is unresolved. Germline V CDR1 and CDR2: SGHNT, YYREEE (reference sequence). There are 13 residues in the CDR3. This CDR3 reads CASSQDRRQVHSF. The CDR3 DNA is TGTGCCAGCAGCCAAGATCGCCGCCAAGTTCACTCTTTT.

About this clone: This CDR3 is also generated by other DNA sequences in the sample. The gene calls are TRBV7-9 and TRBJ2-5, with 10 bases matching TRBD2. CDR3 length equals 15 residues. Germline lookup yields CDR1 SEHNR and CDR2 FQNEAQ (reference sequence). Unmatched junction bases numbered 5, after V lost 5 bases and J lost 2 bases. The CDR3 DNA is TGTGCCAGCAGCCTCGGACTAGCGGAACAAGAGACCCAGTACTTC. This translates into CASSLGLAEQETQYF.

This clone was seen a few times. Other DNA sequences in this specimen translate into the identical CDR3. The chain joins TRBV28 to TRBJ1-5; D uncertain. Germline CDR1 reads MDHEN; CDR2 reads SYDVKM. Trimming shortened V by 4 bases and J by 1 base, and 8 bases separated the two germline ends. This CDR3 has 14 residues. The CDR3 DNA follows: TGTGCCAGCAGTTCTGGTGGGAGCAATCAGCCCCAGCATTTT. Translating it yields CASSSGGSNQPQHF.